This is a list of T cell receptor beta chains from one sample in a study of identical twins. Each CDR3 protein is one row after TCRdb ran MiXCR on the 5' RACE reads. This sample yields about 890,000 distinct CDR3 sequences, of which roughly 12% are seen a single time; roughly 1.5% belongs to the top ten. This sample was shared with a second study, whose subject was yellow fever vaccine responses in identical twins.

Source material: PBMCs. The receptors shown here come from a woman younger than 35 in good health. The CDR3 runs from the conserved cysteine through the conserved F or W. Fields, in order: D gene, J gene, clone size, V gene, CDR3 DNA, CDR3 protein. The D gene is left open where the match is weak. Expanded clones get a size class; other rows say once, few or many, or leave the size out.

d_gene: TRBD1
j_gene: TRBJ1-5
abundance: -
v_gene: TRBV6-1
CDR3nt: TGTGCCAGCAGTGGGGCAGGGGGTCTTCTATCTCAGCCCCAGCATTTT
CDR3aa: CASSGAGGLLSQPQHF

d_gene: TRBD2
j_gene: TRBJ2-1
abundance: -
v_gene: TRBV29-1
CDR3nt: TGCAGCGCCGTACTAGCGGGAGTCCTCAGTTGGGATAAAAATGAGCAGTTCTTC
CDR3aa: CSAVLAGVLSWDKNEQFF

d_gene: -
j_gene: TRBJ2-1
abundance: few
v_gene: TRBV24-1
CDR3nt: TGTGCCACCAGTGAGGAAGGACGGGTGGGTAAGTTCTTC
CDR3aa: CATSEEGRVGKFF

d_gene: TRBD1
j_gene: TRBJ1-5
abundance: -
v_gene: TRBV24-1
CDR3nt: TGTGCCACCAGTGATCCGACAGGGGGCTCTCAGCCCCAGCATTTT
CDR3aa: CATSDPTGGSQPQHF

d_gene: TRBD1
j_gene: TRBJ2-1
abundance: few
v_gene: TRBV7-6
CDR3nt: TGTGCCAGCAGCTTAGCGCCGACAGGGAACGATGAGCAGTTCTTC
CDR3aa: CASSLAPTGNDEQFF

d_gene: -
j_gene: TRBJ2-6
abundance: -
v_gene: TRBV5-1
CDR3nt: TGCGCCAGCAGCCCCCCAGCCCGGGACCGAGTCTCTGGGGCCAACGTCCTGACTTTC
CDR3aa: CASSPPARDRVSGANVLTF

d_gene: -
j_gene: TRBJ2-1
abundance: few
v_gene: TRBV19
CDR3nt: TGTGCCAGTAGTATCTCAGGGACCTACAATGAGCAGTTCTTC
CDR3aa: CASSISGTYNEQFF

d_gene: TRBD1
j_gene: TRBJ2-2
abundance: -
v_gene: TRBV12-3/TRBV12-4
CDR3nt: TGTGCCAGCAGACGACAGGGGGCGATGGACACCGGGGAGCTGTTTTTT
CDR3aa: CASRRQGAMDTGELFF

d_gene: -
j_gene: TRBJ1-2
abundance: many
v_gene: TRBV7-9
CDR3nt: TGTGCCAGCAGCTTAGGGACGGTCTATGGCTACACCTTC
CDR3aa: CASSLGTVYGYTF

d_gene: TRBD1
j_gene: TRBJ2-7
abundance: -
v_gene: TRBV18
CDR3nt: TGTGCCAGCTCACCCAACACAGGGGACGAGCAGTACTTC
CDR3aa: CASSPNTGDEQYF

d_gene: TRBD1
j_gene: TRBJ2-5
abundance: few
v_gene: TRBV15
CDR3nt: TGTGCCACCAACCGGGACAGGGGGTCATGGCAAGAGACCCAGTACTTC
CDR3aa: CATNRDRGSWQETQYF

d_gene: -
j_gene: TRBJ1-3
abundance: many
v_gene: TRBV12-3/TRBV12-4
CDR3nt: TGTGCCAGCAGTCCTAGGGAATTCGGAAACACCATATATTTT
CDR3aa: CASSPREFGNTIYF

d_gene: TRBD1
j_gene: TRBJ2-6
abundance: -
v_gene: TRBV11-1
CDR3nt: TGTGCCAGCAGCTTAGTGGGGACAGGCCTCTTCTCTGGGGCCAACGTCCTGACTTTC
CDR3aa: CASSLVGTGLFSGANVLTF

d_gene: TRBD1
j_gene: TRBJ2-3
abundance: few
v_gene: TRBV6-2/TRBV6-3
CDR3nt: TGTGCCAGCAGTCGGACAGGCCCAATCACAGATACGCAGTATTTT
CDR3aa: CASSRTGPITDTQYF

d_gene: TRBD1
j_gene: TRBJ2-1
abundance: many
v_gene: TRBV29-1
CDR3nt: TGCAGCGTTGAAGGTTCGGACAGGGGTTCCTACAATGAGCAGTTCTTC
CDR3aa: CSVEGSDRGSYNEQFF

d_gene: TRBD2
j_gene: TRBJ2-1
abundance: few
v_gene: TRBV3-1
CDR3nt: TGTGCCAGCAGCCCTATGTACGGACTAGCGGGGGGTTACAATGAGCAGTTCTTC
CDR3aa: CASSPMYGLAGGYNEQFF

d_gene: TRBD1
j_gene: TRBJ2-1
abundance: -
v_gene: TRBV5-1
CDR3nt: TGCGCCAGCCTACGGACAGGGGGGGACAATGAGCAGTTCTTC
CDR3aa: CASLRTGGDNEQFF

d_gene: -
j_gene: TRBJ2-1
abundance: -
v_gene: TRBV18
CDR3nt: TGTGCCAGCTCGGAAAAGCGGGTCACCTACAATGAGCAGTTCTTC
CDR3aa: CASSEKRVTYNEQFF

d_gene: -
j_gene: TRBJ2-1
abundance: -
v_gene: TRBV7-9
CDR3nt: TGTGCCAGCCAGCATTTCGGAGGGACCTACAATGAGCAGTTCTTC
CDR3aa: CASQHFGGTYNEQFF

d_gene: -
j_gene: TRBJ1-2
abundance: many
v_gene: TRBV24-1
CDR3nt: TGTGCCACCAGTGATTTGAACAGGGCCTATGGCTACACCTTC
CDR3aa: CATSDLNRAYGYTF

d_gene: -
j_gene: TRBJ2-7
abundance: -
v_gene: TRBV12-3/TRBV12-4
CDR3nt: TGTGCCAGCAGTTTAGCCAGGGCAGGCGAGCAGTACTTC
CDR3aa: CASSLARAGEQYF

d_gene: -
j_gene: TRBJ2-1
abundance: -
v_gene: TRBV21-1
CDR3nt: TGTGCCAGCAGCACTAAGAAGACCGGGACAGGGCTTAATGAGCAGTTCTTC
CDR3aa: CASSTKKTGTGLNEQFF

d_gene: TRBD2
j_gene: TRBJ2-5
abundance: many
v_gene: TRBV12-3/TRBV12-4
CDR3nt: TGTGCCAGCAGTTTAGAAGCGGGGGCCGCCCCGAGCCAGTACTTC
CDR3aa: CASSLEAGAAPSQYF

d_gene: TRBD1
j_gene: TRBJ2-5
abundance: -
v_gene: TRBV6-1
CDR3nt: TGTGCCAGCAGTACCTCTACAGGGGGAGAGACCCAGTACTTC
CDR3aa: CASSTSTGGETQYF

d_gene: TRBD1
j_gene: TRBJ2-6
abundance: -
v_gene: TRBV7-6
CDR3nt: TGTGCCAGCAGCTTAGTAGACAGGGCTGGGGCCAACGTCCTGACTTTC
CDR3aa: CASSLVDRAGANVLTF

d_gene: TRBD1
j_gene: TRBJ1-1
abundance: -
v_gene: TRBV2
CDR3nt: TGTGCCAGCAGTGAAAGGGGACAGAGAATGAACACTGAAGCTTTCTTT
CDR3aa: CASSERGQRMNTEAFF

d_gene: -
j_gene: TRBJ2-5
abundance: few
v_gene: TRBV5-1
CDR3nt: TGCGCCAGCAGCTTGGCCGGGACACCCTCAGAGACCCAGTACTTC
CDR3aa: CASSLAGTPSETQYF

d_gene: -
j_gene: TRBJ2-3
abundance: -
v_gene: TRBV5-1
CDR3nt: TGCGCCAGCAGCCTCCGGACTACGGGCACAGATACGCAGTATTTT
CDR3aa: CASSLRTTGTDTQYF

d_gene: -
j_gene: TRBJ2-5
abundance: few
v_gene: TRBV20-1
CDR3nt: TGCAGTGCGCCACCGGACACTGCGGGAGAGACCCAGTACTTC
CDR3aa: CSAPPDTAGETQYF

d_gene: -
j_gene: TRBJ2-3
abundance: -
v_gene: TRBV15
CDR3nt: TGTGCCACCAGCAGTGACTACGGCACCGCAGATACGCAGTATTTT
CDR3aa: CATSSDYGTADTQYF

d_gene: TRBD2
j_gene: TRBJ2-1
abundance: many
v_gene: TRBV3-1
CDR3nt: TGTGCCAGCAGCCGGACTAGCGGGATGAGGTCCTACAATGAGCAGTTCTTC
CDR3aa: CASSRTSGMRSYNEQFF